This TCR beta chain derives from a study of blood T cell repertoires in COVID-19. Study at large: Donors in the United States, Italy and Spain gave samples during acute or convalescent COVID-19. PBMCs, B-cell-depleted T cells, or T cells were the source of the cDNA or gDNA that made up the material.

Authors' processing steps: Reference gene primer amplification gave nucleated cell count estimates. Here immunoSEQ multiplex PCR was the method, and the copy in TCRdb shows in-frame clones only, minus some. V and J calls and clone size come straight from that table; D and trimming were deduced from the DNA. Found here are under 130,000 clones, just over 85% of them singletons; the top ten hold 3% to 3.5%. V dropped 5 bases and J dropped 3 bases, with 8 bases sitting between them. Germline V gives CDR1 MNHEY, CDR2 SVGAGI. The CDR3 loop spans 13 amino acids. This clone occurred a few times. V and J are TRBV6-5 and TRBJ1-5; no firm D call. This TCR came from a human donor in a cohort sampled during active COVID-19. Sequencing was performed on peripheral blood. CDR3 residues: CASSLRFNQPQHF. For the CDR3, the DNA is TGTGCCAGCAGTCTCCGTTTCAATCAGCCCCAGCATTTT.